This TCR beta chain was observed in a study of shared clonotypes between healthy human individuals. Sequencing was performed with immunoSEQ multiplex PCR; in TCRdb, only in-frame clones are kept and a portion is missing. Among around 2.5 million clones listed, approximately 93% were seen once. This clone was observed once. The length of the CDR3 is 16 residues. The germline CDR1 and CDR2 sequences are SGHRS and YFSETQ. After removal of 3 bases from V and 4 bases from J, the junction contained 10 bases not matched to a gene. The source is a man aged 18 to 29 in good health. Some clones in this sample may be carry-over from other donors' samples. The V call is TRBV5-1, the J call TRBJ2-1; 7 bases fit TRBD1. The sequenced sample was naive CD4+ T cells from PBMCs. The sample's subset: CD45RA+ positively selected. The CDR3 nucleotides read TGCGCCAGCAGCTGGGGACGACAGGGCTCTTACAATGAGCAGTTCTTC. Translation: CASSWGRQGSYNEQFF. Complete variable domain (other parts from reference TRBV5-1 and TRBJ2-1): KAGVTQTPRYLIKTRGQQVTLSCSPISGHRSVSWYQQTPGQGLQFLFEYFSETQRNKGNFPGRFSGRQFSNSRSEMNVSTLELGDSALYLCASSWGRQGSYNEQFFGPGTRLTVL.